This paragraph reports one T cell receptor beta chain. From germline, CDR1 is KGHDR and CDR2 SFDVKD. Trimming shortened V by 0 bases and J by 4 bases, and 11 bases separated the two germline ends. The CDR3 runs 15 residues. In blood CD8+ and CD4+ T cells, TCR beta underwent sequencing. The authors negatively isolated CD8+ and CD4+ T cells and FACS-enriched TEMRA cells. These data belong to a study of CD8 T cells in Susac syndrome. Random hexamers were used to reverse transcribe roughly 0.5 to 1 ug of RNA. The amplification used immunoSEQ multiplex PCR on TCR beta CDR3; it spanned 54 Vbeta and 13 Jbeta. Using its own MiXCR run on the immunoSEQ multiplex PCR reads, TCRdb lists one record per CDR3 protein. The table has more than 70,000 distinct CDR3 sequences, around nine tenths seen once.

The specimen sequenced was CD8+ T cells from PBMCs. The receptor was derived from a human donor with multiple sclerosis. The chain couples TRBV24-1 to TRBJ2-5; D may be TRBD2 (5 bases). CDR3 coding DNA: TGTGCCACCAGTGATTTGGCGGCAGGAGGAGAGACCCAGTACTTC. Its protein product is CATSDLAAGGETQYF.